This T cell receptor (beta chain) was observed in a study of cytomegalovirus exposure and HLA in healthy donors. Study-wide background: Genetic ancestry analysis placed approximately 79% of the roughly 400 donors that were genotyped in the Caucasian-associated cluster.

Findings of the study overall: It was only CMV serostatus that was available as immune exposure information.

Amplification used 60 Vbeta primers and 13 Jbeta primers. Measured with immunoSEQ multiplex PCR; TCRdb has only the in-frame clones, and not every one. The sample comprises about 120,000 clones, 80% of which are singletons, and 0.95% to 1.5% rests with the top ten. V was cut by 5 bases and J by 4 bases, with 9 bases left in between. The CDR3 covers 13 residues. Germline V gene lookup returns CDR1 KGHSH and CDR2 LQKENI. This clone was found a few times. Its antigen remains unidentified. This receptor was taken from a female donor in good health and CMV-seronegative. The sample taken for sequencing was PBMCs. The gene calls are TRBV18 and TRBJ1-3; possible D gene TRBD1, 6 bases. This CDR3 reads CASSTGTGNTIYF. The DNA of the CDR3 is TGTGCCAGCTCAACAGGGACCGGAAACACCATATATTTT.